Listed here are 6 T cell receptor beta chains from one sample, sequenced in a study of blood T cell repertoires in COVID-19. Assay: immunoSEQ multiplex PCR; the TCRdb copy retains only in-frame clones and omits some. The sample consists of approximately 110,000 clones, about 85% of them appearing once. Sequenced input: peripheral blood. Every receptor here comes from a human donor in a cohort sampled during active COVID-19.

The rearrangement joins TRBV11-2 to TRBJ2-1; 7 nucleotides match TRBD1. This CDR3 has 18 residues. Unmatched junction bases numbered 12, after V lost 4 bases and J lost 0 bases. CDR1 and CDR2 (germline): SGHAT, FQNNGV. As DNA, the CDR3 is TGTGCCAGCAGCTCCCTTATTGGACAGGCCAACTCCTACAATGAGCAGTTCTTC. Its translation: CASSSLIGQANSYNEQFF.

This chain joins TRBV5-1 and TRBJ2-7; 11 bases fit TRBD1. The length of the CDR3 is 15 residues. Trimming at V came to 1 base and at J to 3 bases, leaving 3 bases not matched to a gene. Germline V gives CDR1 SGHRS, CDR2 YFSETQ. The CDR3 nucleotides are TGCGCCAGCAGCTTGTCGGGGACAGGGGGCTACGAGCAGTACTTC. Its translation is CASSLSGTGGYEQYF.

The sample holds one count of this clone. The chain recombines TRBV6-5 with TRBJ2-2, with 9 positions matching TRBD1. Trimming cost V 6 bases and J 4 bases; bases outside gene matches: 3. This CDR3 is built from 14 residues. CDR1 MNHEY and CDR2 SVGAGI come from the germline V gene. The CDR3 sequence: CASRTGGFTGELFF. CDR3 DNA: TGTGCCAGCAGGACAGGGGGGTTCACCGGGGAGCTGTTTTTT.

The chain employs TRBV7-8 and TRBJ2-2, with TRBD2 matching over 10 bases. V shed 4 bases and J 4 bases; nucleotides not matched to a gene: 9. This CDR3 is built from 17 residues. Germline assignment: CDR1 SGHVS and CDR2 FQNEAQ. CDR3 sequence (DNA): TGTGCCAGCAGCTGGGCGCTAGCGGGAGTAGGCACCGGGGAGCTGTTTTTT. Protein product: CASSWALAGVGTGELFF.

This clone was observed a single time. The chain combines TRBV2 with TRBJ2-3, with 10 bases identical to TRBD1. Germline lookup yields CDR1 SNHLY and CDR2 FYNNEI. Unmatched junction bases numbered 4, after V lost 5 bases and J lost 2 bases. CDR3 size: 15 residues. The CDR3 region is CASSRDRGATDTQYF. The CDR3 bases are TGTGCCAGCAGTAGGGACAGGGGCGCCACAGATACGCAGTATTTT.

The CDR3 loop is CASSPQGGLDGYTF. In DNA, the CDR3 is TGTGCCAGCAGCCCCCAGGGGGGTTTAGATGGCTACACCTTC. The chain has TRBV7-9 and TRBJ1-2, with 7 bases matching TRBD1. With 5 bases clipped from V and 6 bases from J, the junction kept 9 bases outside the gene matches. Germline loops: CDR1 SEHNR, CDR2 FQNEAQ (reference sequence). The CDR3 runs 14 residues.